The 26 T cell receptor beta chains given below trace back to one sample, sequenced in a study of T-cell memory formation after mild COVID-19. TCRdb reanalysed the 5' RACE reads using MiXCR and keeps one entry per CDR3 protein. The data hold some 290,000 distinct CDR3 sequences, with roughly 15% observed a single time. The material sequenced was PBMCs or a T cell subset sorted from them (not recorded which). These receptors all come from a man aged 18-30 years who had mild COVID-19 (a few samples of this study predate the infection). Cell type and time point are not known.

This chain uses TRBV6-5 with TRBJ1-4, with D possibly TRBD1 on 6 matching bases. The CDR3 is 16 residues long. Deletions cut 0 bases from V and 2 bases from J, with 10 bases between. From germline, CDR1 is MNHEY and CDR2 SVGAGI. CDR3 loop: CASSYSGTYTNEKLFF. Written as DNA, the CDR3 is TGTGCCAGCAGTTACTCAGGGACATATACTAATGAAAAACTGTTTTTT.

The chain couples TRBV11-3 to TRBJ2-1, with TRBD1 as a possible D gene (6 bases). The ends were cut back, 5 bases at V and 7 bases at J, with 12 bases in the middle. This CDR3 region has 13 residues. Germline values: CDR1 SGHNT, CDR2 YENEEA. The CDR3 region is CASSPNRVNEQFF. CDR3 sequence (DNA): TGTGCCAGCAGCCCAAACAGGGTTAATGAGCAGTTCTTC.

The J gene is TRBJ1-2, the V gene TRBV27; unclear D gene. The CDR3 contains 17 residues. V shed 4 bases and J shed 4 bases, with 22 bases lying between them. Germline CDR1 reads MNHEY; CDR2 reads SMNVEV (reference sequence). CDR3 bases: TGTGCCAGCAGTTCAACCTTTCGAAGGCGCCAGCTCTATGGCTACACCTTC. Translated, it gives CASSSTFRRRQLYGYTF.

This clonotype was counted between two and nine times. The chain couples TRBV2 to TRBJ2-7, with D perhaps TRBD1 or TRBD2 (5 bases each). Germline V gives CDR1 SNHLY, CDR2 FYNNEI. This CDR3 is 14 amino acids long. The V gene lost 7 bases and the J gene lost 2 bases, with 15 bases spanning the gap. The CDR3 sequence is CASTGQGGPYEQYV. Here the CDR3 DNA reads TGTGCCAGCACGGGGCAGGGTGGGCCCTACGAGCAGTACGTC.

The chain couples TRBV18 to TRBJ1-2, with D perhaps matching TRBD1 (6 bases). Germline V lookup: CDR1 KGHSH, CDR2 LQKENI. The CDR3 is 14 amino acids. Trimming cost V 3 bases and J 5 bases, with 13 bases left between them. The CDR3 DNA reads TGTGCCAGCTCACCCGTCTGGACAGAGTATGGCTACACCTTC. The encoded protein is CASSPVWTEYGYTF.

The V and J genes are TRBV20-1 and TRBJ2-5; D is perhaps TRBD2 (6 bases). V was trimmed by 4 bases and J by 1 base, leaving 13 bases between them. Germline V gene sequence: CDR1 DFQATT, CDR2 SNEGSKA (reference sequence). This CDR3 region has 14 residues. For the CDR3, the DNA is TGCAGTGCTAATTCCGGGGGAATCCAAGAGACCCAGTACTTC. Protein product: CSANSGGIQETQYF.

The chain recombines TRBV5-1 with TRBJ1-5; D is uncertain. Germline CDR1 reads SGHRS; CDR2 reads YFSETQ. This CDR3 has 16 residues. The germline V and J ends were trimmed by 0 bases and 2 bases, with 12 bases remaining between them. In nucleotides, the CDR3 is TGCGCCAGCAGCTTGGGGACCGGTGGGGGCAATCAGCCCCAGCATTTT. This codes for CASSLGTGGGNQPQHF.

The CDR3 DNA follows: TGTGCCAGCAGCTTACAATGGGCCCAGGGTGAAGCTTTCTTT. Its translation: CASSLQWAQGEAFF. J is TRBJ1-1 and V is TRBV7-2, with D perhaps matching TRBD1 (5 bases). The CDR3 runs to 14 residues. Trimming took 2 bases from V and 7 from J, leaving 14 bases between them. CDR1 is SGHTA and CDR2 is FQGNSA in the germline V gene.

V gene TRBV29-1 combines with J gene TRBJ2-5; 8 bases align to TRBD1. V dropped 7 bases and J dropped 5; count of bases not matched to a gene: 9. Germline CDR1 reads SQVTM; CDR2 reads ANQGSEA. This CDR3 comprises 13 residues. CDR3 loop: CSAFQGALETQYF. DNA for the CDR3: TGCAGCGCTTTCCAGGGGGCTCTGGAGACCCAGTACTTC.

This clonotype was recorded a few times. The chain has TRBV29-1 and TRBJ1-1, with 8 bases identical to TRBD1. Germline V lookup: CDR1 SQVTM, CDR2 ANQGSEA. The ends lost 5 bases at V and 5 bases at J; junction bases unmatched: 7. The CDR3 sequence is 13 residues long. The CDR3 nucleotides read TGCAGCGTTCAGGGGGCGCAGCGAACTGAAGCTTTCTTT. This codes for CSVQGAQRTEAFF.

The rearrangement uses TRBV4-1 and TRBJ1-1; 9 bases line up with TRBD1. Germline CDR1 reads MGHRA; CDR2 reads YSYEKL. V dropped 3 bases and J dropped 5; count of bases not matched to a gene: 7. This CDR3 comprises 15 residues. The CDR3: CASSHAGTGRTEAFF. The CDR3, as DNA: TGCGCCAGCAGCCATGCCGGGACAGGGAGGACTGAAGCTTTCTTT.

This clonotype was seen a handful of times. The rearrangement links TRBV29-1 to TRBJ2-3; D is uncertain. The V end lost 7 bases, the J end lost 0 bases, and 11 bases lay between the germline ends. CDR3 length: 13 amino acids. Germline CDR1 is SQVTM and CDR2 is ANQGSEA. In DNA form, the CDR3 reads TGCAGCGCACCTCTAGGGAGCACAGATACGCAGTATTTT. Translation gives CSAPLGSTDTQYF.

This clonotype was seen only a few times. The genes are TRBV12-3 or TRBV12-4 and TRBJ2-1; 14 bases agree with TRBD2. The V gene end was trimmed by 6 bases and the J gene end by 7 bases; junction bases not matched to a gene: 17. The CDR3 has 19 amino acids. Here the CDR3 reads CASRGGLAGATMGWNEQFF. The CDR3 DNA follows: TGTGCCAGCAGGGGGGGACTAGCGGGGGCTACCATGGGGTGGAATGAGCAGTTCTTC.

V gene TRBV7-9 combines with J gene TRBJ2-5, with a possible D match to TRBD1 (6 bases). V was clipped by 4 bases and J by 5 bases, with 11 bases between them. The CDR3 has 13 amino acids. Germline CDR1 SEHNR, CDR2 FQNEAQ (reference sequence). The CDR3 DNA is TGTGCCAGCAGCTGGGACATAAGGGAGACCCAGTACTTC. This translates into CASSWDIRETQYF. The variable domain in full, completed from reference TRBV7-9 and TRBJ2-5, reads DTGVSQNPRHKITKRGQNVTFRCDPISEHNRLYWYRQTLGQGPEFLTYFQNEAQLEKSRLLSDRFSAERPKGSFSTLEIQRTEQGDSAMYLCASSWDIRETQYFGPGTRLLVL.

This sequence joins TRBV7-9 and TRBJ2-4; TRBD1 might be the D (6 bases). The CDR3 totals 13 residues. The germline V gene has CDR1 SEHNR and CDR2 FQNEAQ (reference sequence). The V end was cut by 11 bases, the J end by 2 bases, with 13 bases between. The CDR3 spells CAGKGESKNIQYF. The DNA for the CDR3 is TGTGCCGGAAAGGGGGAGTCCAAAAACATTCAGTACTTC.

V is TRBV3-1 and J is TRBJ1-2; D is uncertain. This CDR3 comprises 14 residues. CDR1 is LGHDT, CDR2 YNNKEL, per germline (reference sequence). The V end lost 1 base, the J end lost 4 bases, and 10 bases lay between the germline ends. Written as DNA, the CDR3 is TGTGCCAGCAGCCAAGGGGCCTTAGGCTATGGCTACACCTTC. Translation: CASSQGALGYGYTF.

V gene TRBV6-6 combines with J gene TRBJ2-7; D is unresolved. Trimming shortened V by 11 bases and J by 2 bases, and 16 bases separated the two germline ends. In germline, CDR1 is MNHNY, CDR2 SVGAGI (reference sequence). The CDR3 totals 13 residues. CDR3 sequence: CARSAVCPYEQYV. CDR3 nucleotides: TGTGCCCGTTCCGCGGTTTGCCCCTACGAGCAGTACGTC.

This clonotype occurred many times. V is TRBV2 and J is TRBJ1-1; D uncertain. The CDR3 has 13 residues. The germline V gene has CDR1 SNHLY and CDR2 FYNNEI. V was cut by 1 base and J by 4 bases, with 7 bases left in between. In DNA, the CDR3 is TGTGCCAGCAGTGAAGGGGCGGGCACTGAAGCTTTCTTT. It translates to CASSEGAGTEAFF.

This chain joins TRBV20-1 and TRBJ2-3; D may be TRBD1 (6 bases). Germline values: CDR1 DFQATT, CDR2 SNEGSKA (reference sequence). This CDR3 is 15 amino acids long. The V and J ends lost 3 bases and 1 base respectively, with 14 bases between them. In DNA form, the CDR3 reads TGCAGTGCTAGCTCGAGGGCAGGGGGCACAGATACGCAGTATTTT. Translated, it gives CSASSRAGGTDTQYF.

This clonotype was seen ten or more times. The CDR3 DNA sequence: TGTGCCAGCACAGGGGGGGCCGCCTACGAGCAGTACTTC. It translates to CASTGGAAYEQYF. The chain carries TRBV6-5 and TRBJ2-7, with D perhaps assigned TRBD1 or TRBD2 (7 bases each). Germline values: CDR1 MNHEY, CDR2 SVGAGI. The CDR3 is 13 amino acids. V dropped 7 bases and J dropped 2 bases, with 12 bases sitting between them.

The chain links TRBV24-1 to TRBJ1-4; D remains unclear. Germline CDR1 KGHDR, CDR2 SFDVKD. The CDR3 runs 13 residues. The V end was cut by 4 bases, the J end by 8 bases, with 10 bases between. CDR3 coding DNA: TGTGCCACCAGTGAACCAGGAGGGGAAAAACTGTTTTTT. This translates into CATSEPGGEKLFF.

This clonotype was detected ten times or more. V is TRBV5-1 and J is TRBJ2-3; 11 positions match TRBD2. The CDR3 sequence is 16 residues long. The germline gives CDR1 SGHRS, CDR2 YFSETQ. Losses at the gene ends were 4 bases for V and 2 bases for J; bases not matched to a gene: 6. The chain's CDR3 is CASSPRLAGSTDTQYF. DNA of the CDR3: TGCGCCAGCAGCCCCAGACTAGCGGGGTCCACAGATACGCAGTATTTT.

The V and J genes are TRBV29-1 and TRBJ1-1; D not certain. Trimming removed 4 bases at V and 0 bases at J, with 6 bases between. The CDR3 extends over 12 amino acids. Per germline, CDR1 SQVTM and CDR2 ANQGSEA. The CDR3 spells CSVVWMNTEAFF. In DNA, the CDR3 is TGCAGCGTTGTTTGGATGAACACTGAAGCTTTCTTT.

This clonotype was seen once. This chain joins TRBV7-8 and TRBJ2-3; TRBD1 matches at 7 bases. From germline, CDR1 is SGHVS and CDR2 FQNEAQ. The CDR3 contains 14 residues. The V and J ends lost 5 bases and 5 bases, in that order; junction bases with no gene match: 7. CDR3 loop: CASSRDRILDTQYF. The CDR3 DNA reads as TGTGCCAGCAGCCGGGACAGAATTTTAGATACGCAGTATTTT.

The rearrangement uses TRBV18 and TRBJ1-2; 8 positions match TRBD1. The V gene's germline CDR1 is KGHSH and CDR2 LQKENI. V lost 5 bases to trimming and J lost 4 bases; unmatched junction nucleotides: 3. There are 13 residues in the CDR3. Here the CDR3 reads CASSWTGPYGYTF. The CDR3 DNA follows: TGTGCCAGCTCATGGACAGGGCCCTATGGCTACACCTTC.

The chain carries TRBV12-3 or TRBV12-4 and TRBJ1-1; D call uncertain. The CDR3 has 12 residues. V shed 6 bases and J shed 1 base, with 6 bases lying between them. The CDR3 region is CASRYRNTEAFF. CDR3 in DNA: TGTGCCAGCAGGTACAGGAACACTGAAGCTTTCTTT.